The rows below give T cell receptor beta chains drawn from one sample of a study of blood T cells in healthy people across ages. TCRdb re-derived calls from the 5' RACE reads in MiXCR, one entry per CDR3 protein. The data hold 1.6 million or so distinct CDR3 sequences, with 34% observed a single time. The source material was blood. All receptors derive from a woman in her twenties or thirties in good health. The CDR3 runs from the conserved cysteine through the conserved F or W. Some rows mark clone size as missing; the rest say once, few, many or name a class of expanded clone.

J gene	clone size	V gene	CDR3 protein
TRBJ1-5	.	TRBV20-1	CSATEGKGVDQPQHF
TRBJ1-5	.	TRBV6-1	CASSESLQGTGFQSSSQHF
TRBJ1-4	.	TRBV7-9	CASSLIPPGGRGEERFF
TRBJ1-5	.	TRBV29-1	CSPVRRPGNYSNQPQHF
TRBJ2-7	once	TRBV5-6	CASSFSLADEQYF
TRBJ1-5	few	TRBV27	CASSLADPRNQPQHF
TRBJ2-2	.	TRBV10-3	CAISEGLMNTGELFF
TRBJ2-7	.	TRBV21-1	CASSKVGQGKGEQYF
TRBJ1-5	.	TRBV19	CASSPTGPTGKPQHF
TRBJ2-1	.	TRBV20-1	CSPGTGDNEQFF
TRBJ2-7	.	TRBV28	CASSSLNQGAGYEQYF
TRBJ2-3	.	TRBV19	CASSIKWRGLDTQYF
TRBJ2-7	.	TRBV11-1	CASSPTGGTAPYEQYF
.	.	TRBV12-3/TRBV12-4	CASSYRPGQSFEQYF
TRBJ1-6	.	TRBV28	CASSPGLEESSPLHF
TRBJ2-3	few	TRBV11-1	CASSFQLAAADTQYF
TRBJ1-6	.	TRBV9	CASSADVGKGSPLHF
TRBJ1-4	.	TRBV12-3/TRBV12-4	CASSAGGAFNEKLFF
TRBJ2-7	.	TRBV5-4	CASSRHTGAEQYF
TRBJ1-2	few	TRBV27	CASSRRDRGNYTF
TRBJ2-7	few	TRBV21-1	CASSKVRSSYEQYF
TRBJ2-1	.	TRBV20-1	CGARWGTYNEQFF
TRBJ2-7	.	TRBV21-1	CASSKEPGQTYEQYF
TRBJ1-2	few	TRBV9	CASGQLRGQNVNYGYTF
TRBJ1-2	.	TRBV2	CASSYSEQGYGYTF
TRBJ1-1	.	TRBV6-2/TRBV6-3	CASSPNRILNTEAFF